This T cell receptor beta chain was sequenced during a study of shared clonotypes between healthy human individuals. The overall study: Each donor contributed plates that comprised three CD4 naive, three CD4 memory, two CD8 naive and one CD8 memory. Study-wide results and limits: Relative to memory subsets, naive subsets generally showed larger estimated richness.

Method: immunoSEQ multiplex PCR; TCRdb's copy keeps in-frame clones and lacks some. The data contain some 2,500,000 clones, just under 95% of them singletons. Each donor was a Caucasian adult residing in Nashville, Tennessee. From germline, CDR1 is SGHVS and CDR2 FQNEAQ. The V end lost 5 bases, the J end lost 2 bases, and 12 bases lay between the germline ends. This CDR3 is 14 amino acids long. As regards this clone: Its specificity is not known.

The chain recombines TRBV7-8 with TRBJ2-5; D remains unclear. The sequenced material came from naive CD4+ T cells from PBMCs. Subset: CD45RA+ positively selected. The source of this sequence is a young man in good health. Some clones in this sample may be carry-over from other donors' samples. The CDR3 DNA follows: TGTGCCAGCAGCCTCAGGCGGATGCAAGAGACCCAGTACTTC. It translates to CASSLRRMQETQYF.